This T cell receptor (beta chain) was sequenced in a study of chemoradiotherapy in HPV16-positive cancers. Repeated repertoire sampling spanned the course of chemoradiotherapy. This CDR3 region has 14 residues. Germline values: CDR1 SGHTA, CDR2 FQGNSA. V lost 5 bases to trimming and J lost 6 bases; unmatched junction nucleotides: 8. The data were produced by immunoSEQ multiplex PCR, yet TCRdb's version contains in-frame clones alone and is incomplete. The data hold about 16,000 clones, with roughly nine tenths observed a single time. Whole-study findings and limits: In HPV16-positive patients, HPV-responsive T-cell expansion tracked better recurrence-free survival. HPV-specific T cells were functionally defined from only a couple of HPV16-positive patients. Candidate HPV-specific clones and E7-related TCR motifs grew in tumor during treatment.

On this clone: Its cognate antigen is unknown.

This sample comprised blood, obtained from a patient who underwent chemoradiotherapy. The V call is TRBV7-2, the J call TRBJ2-7; 9 nucleotides agree with TRBD1. This TCR was recovered from a human donor with HPV-associated anogenital cancer. The CDR3 here is CASSAGTGSSEQYF. DNA for the CDR3: TGTGCCAGCAGCGCCGGGACAGGGTCTTCCGAGCAGTACTTC.